The rows below give T cell receptor beta chains drawn from one sample of a study of identical twins. One entry per CDR3 protein results from TCRdb running MiXCR on the 5' RACE reads. The table includes nearly 650,000 distinct CDR3 sequences, 7% to 7.5% detected once. These data were also filed under a second study, of yellow fever vaccine responses in identical twins.

Sequenced material: PBMCs. The receptors stem from a woman aged 18-30 years in good health. Each CDR3 is given with its conserved first and last residue. Each record gives: V gene, J gene, CDR3 protein.

v_call: TRBV13
j_call: TRBJ2-4
cdr3_aa: CASSRLVTVKNIQYF

v_call: TRBV24-1
j_call: TRBJ2-7
cdr3_aa: CATQGTSDAYEQYF

v_call: TRBV7-8
j_call: TRBJ2-2
cdr3_aa: CASSLGRIGANTGELFF

v_call: TRBV12-3/TRBV12-4
j_call: TRBJ1-1
cdr3_aa: CASSLPLTGVGSEAFF

v_call: TRBV6-6
j_call: TRBJ2-7
cdr3_aa: CASSWTGVDEQYF

v_call: TRBV4-1
j_call: TRBJ2-1
cdr3_aa: CASSQDFGVGWIDEQFF

v_call: TRBV5-1
j_call: TRBJ2-1
cdr3_aa: CASSLRSPGRGNEQFF

v_call: TRBV7-9
j_call: TRBJ2-5
cdr3_aa: CASSLTGWETQYF

v_call: TRBV5-1
j_call: TRBJ2-7
cdr3_aa: CASKKQGYEQYF

v_call: TRBV5-1
j_call: TRBJ1-1
cdr3_aa: CASRQDRGGNEAFF

v_call: TRBV24-1
j_call: TRBJ2-1
cdr3_aa: CATSEHRDFNEQFF

v_call: TRBV7-9
j_call: TRBJ2-5
cdr3_aa: CASSSWDRGLETQYF

v_call: TRBV6-6
j_call: TRBJ2-1
cdr3_aa: CASSQPLAEQFF

v_call: TRBV14
j_call: TRBJ2-7
cdr3_aa: CASSRAKTSHEQYF

v_call: TRBV29-1
j_call: TRBJ2-2
cdr3_aa: CSAEGGPNTGELFF

v_call: TRBV3-1
j_call: TRBJ1-6
cdr3_aa: CASSQGTGRDPIYNSPLHF

v_call: TRBV12-3/TRBV12-4
j_call: TRBJ2-1
cdr3_aa: CASSFPSRSGFEQFF

v_call: TRBV7-8
j_call: TRBJ2-2
cdr3_aa: CASRQPGANTGELFF

v_call: TRBV19
j_call: TRBJ2-2
cdr3_aa: CASSRTSGGRNTGELFF

v_call: TRBV20-1
j_call: TRBJ2-3
cdr3_aa: CSASAPSGGTDTQYF

v_call: TRBV12-3/TRBV12-4
j_call: TRBJ2-3
cdr3_aa: CASSLWGSTDTQYF

v_call: TRBV3-1
j_call: TRBJ2-3
cdr3_aa: CASSQTSGSDTQYF

v_call: TRBV19
j_call: TRBJ2-1
cdr3_aa: CASRSRGQNNEQFF

v_call: TRBV18
j_call: TRBJ2-5
cdr3_aa: CASSPLSQETQYF

v_call: TRBV12-5
j_call: TRBJ2-1
cdr3_aa: CASGSGHHEQFF

v_call: TRBV12-3/TRBV12-4
j_call: TRBJ2-1
cdr3_aa: CASSIRQGLIYNEQFF

v_call: TRBV12-3/TRBV12-4
j_call: TRBJ2-7
cdr3_aa: CASSLALGRGGEQYF

v_call: TRBV11-2
j_call: TRBJ2-1
cdr3_aa: CASSTSGVLARGFYEQFF

v_call: TRBV12-3/TRBV12-4
j_call: TRBJ2-1
cdr3_aa: CASTLGGQQYNEQFF

v_call: TRBV29-1
j_call: TRBJ2-1
cdr3_aa: CSVEEASGVSYNEQFF

v_call: TRBV5-5
j_call: TRBJ2-5
cdr3_aa: CASSRLKDSRSQETQYF